These 20 T cell receptor beta chains originate from one sample sequenced in a study of neurological immune-mediated disorders (dated by TCRdb to about 2019). The library was generated by 5' RACE. Sequencer: Illumina HiSeq 2500. Using fastp trimming at Q25 and MiXCR clonotype assembly, TCRdb reanalyzed the public sequencing data and kept in-frame beta chains. Records with the same CDR3 protein are collapsed into one entry carrying the most frequent genes and DNA. This sample holds 75,000 to 90,000 distinct CDR3 sequences; under 13% were observed only once. About 1.8% of the sample goes to the ten largest clones. The sequencing sample was made of PBMCs. The receptors were gathered from a man between 40 and 49 years old in good health.

Only a few counts were recorded for this clonotype. The rearrangement links TRBV12-5 to TRBJ2-3, with 11 bases aligning to TRBD2. The CDR3 runs to 17 residues. The V and J ends lost 0 bases and 1 base, in that order; junction bases with no gene match: 3. Germline lookup yields CDR1 LGHNT and CDR2 FRNRAP. CDR3 loop: CASGLVLAGARTDTQYF. CDR3 DNA: TGTGCTAGTGGTTTGGTACTAGCGGGGGCCCGCACAGATACGCAGTATTTT.

This clonotype has ten or more counts. This chain connects TRBV7-6 to TRBJ2-7; 7 bases fit TRBD2. CDR1 and CDR2 from the germline V gene are SGHVS and FNYEAQ. This CDR3 contains 14 residues. With V trimmed by 4 bases and J by 6 bases, 9 bases remained unmatched. The CDR3 DNA reads as TGTGCCAGCAGCTCCGGGTTGGGAGGGCTCGAGCAGTACTTC. Residues: CASSSGLGGLEQYF.

This clonotype has only one observation. A read error may explain this, as a much larger clone is one base away. The rearrangement joins TRBV9 to TRBJ2-3; 7 bases are shared with TRBD2. There are 15 residues in the CDR3. Trimming cost V 4 bases and J 4 bases; bases outside gene matches: 9. The germline gives CDR1 SGDLS, CDR2 YYNGEE. The CDR3 loop is CASSTEGGPADTQYF. The CDR3 nucleotides are TGTGCCAGCAGCACGGAGGGAGGGCCCGCAGATACGCAGTATTTT.

This clonotype was found many times. The chain carries TRBV3-1 and TRBJ2-5; 8 bases are shared with TRBD2. The CDR3 is 13 residues long. Germline CDR1 reads LGHDT; CDR2 reads YNNKEL (reference sequence). V was pared by 3 bases and J by 3 bases, with 0 bases of the junction left unmatched. The CDR3 nucleotides read TGTGCCAGCAGCCAGACTAGCGAAGAGACCCAGTACTTC. This sequence encodes CASSQTSEETQYF.

The chain carries TRBV10-2 and TRBJ1-2; 7 bases match TRBD1. This CDR3 has 14 amino acids. Trimming at V came to 4 bases and at J to 4 bases, leaving 6 bases not matched to a gene. Germline values: CDR1 WSHSY, CDR2 SAAADI. CDR3 sequence: CASSATGEGYGYTF. CDR3 bases: TGCGCCAGCAGTGCTACAGGGGAGGGCTATGGCTACACCTTC.

This clonotype has at least ten counts. The genes are TRBV29-1 and TRBJ2-1; D tentatively reads TRBD1 or TRBD2 (5 bases each). Germline CDR1 SQVTM, CDR2 ANQGSEA. The CDR3 spans 14 residues. V was shortened by 3 bases and J by 8 bases, with 17 bases between the two germline ends. CDR3 in amino acids: CSVDGTEKGDEQFF. In DNA, the CDR3 is TGCAGCGTTGATGGGACCGAAAAGGGCGATGAGCAGTTCTTC.

The sample holds many counts of this clonotype. This chain uses TRBV12-3 or TRBV12-4 with TRBJ2-5, with D perhaps matching TRBD1 or TRBD2 (5 bases each). This CDR3 region has 15 residues. Trimming shortened V by 6 bases and J by 1 base, and 15 bases separated the two germline ends. The CDR3 reads CASSPPGATQETQYF. CDR3 DNA sequence: TGTGCCAGCAGCCCCCCCGGGGCGACCCAAGAGACCCAGTACTTC.

This clonotype was recorded at least ten times. V and J are TRBV3-1 and TRBJ2-3; D not resolved. Germline V lookup: CDR1 LGHDT, CDR2 YNNKEL (reference sequence). Trimming took off 3 bases at V and 3 bases at J, with 10 bases between the two ends. This CDR3 is 14 amino acids long. The CDR3 sequence is CASSHSGRTDTQYF. DNA of the CDR3: TGTGCCAGCAGCCATAGTGGCAGGACAGATACGCAGTATTTT.

Many counts were recorded for this clonotype. The V call is TRBV3-1, the J call TRBJ2-7; 7 nucleotides align to TRBD1. The CDR3 has 15 residues. Trimming took 6 bases from V and 5 from J; bases not matched to a gene: 13. The germline CDR1 and CDR2 sequences are LGHDT and YNNKEL (reference sequence). This CDR3 reads CASSLRQGRADEQYF. In DNA form, the CDR3 reads TGTGCCAGCAGTCTAAGACAGGGAAGGGCGGACGAGCAGTACTTC.

Ten or more counts support this clonotype. V gene TRBV25-1 combines with J gene TRBJ2-7, with a tentative D call TRBD1 (6 bases). The V gene's germline CDR1 is MGHDK and CDR2 SYGVNS. Trimming left V 6 bases short and J 0 bases short, with 15 bases between. The CDR3 extends over 15 amino acids. The CDR3 loop reads CASSASPDSSYEQYF. The DNA for the CDR3 is TGTGCCAGCAGCGCCTCCCCGGACAGCTCCTACGAGCAGTACTTC.

Many counts were recorded for this clonotype. The chain employs TRBV7-3 and TRBJ2-3; the match to TRBD2 covers 10 bases. V shed 3 bases, J shed 5 bases, and the junction held 8 bases outside the gene matches. The CDR3 loop spans 16 amino acids. The germline CDR1 and CDR2 sequences are SGHTA and FQGTGA. CDR3 residues: CASSLGAGGPRDTQYF. In nucleotides, the CDR3 is TGTGCCAGCAGCTTGGGAGCGGGGGGGCCGAGAGATACGCAGTATTTT.

V is TRBV5-1 and J is TRBJ2-1, with TRBD1 matching over 8 bases. CDR1 and CDR2 from the germline V gene are SGHRS and YFSETQ. The CDR3 consists of 15 residues. V gave up 4 bases and J gave up 7 bases; unmatched junction bases: 10. DNA of the CDR3: TGCGCCAGCAGCCCTCCGGGACAGGCAGGGAATGAGCAGTTCTTC. This sequence encodes CASSPPGQAGNEQFF. The full variable domain, completed using reference TRBV5-1 and TRBJ2-1, is KAGVTQTPRYLIKTRGQQVTLSCSPISGHRSVSWYQQTPGQGLQFLFEYFSETQRNKGNFPGRFSGRQFSNSRSEMNVSTLELGDSALYLCASSPPGQAGNEQFFGPGTRLTVL.

In this sample, this clonotype turned up many times. The chain carries TRBV28 and TRBJ2-1; a weak D match, TRBD2 (6 bases). This CDR3 has 16 residues. Germline values: CDR1 MDHEN, CDR2 SYDVKM. V lost 5 bases to trimming and J lost 10 bases, with 24 bases between them. The CDR3 bases are TGTGCCAGCAGTGTCCCAGTGGGGGACTTCCCCCGAGAGCAGTTCTTC. This gives the protein CASSVPVGDFPREQFF.

There are many counts of this clonotype. This rearrangement joins TRBV7-2 to TRBJ2-7; no definite D call. CDR3 length equals 14 residues. V shed 2 bases and J shed 2 bases, with 10 bases lying between them. Germline-derived CDR1 and CDR2 are SGHTA and FQGNSA. CDR3 loop: CASSLYLGTYEQYF. In DNA, the CDR3 is TGTGCCAGCAGCTTATATCTAGGAACCTACGAGCAGTACTTC.

There are many counts of this clonotype. V and J are TRBV7-8 and TRBJ2-7; the D is unclear. Trimming removed 2 bases at V and 5 bases at J, with 7 bases between. Germline assignment: CDR1 SGHVS and CDR2 FQNEAQ. The CDR3 has 12 amino acids. The CDR3, as DNA: TGTGCCAGCAGCTTACTGGGTGACGAGCAGTACTTC. Translating it yields CASSLLGDEQYF.

This clonotype was seen at least ten times. The chain employs TRBV9 and TRBJ2-5; 12 bases line up with TRBD2. After removal of 3 bases from V and 2 bases from J, the junction contained 2 bases not matched to a gene. Germline-derived CDR1 and CDR2 are SGDLS and YYNGEE. The CDR3 has 15 residues. CDR3 bases: TGTGCCAGCAGCGAAGGACTAGCGGGACAAGAGACCCAGTACTTC. It encodes CASSEGLAGQETQYF.

This clonotype was recorded at least ten times. This chain connects TRBV3-1 to TRBJ2-3; maybe TRBD2 (5 bases). In germline, CDR1 is LGHDT, CDR2 YNNKEL (reference sequence). The CDR3 contains 16 residues. V lost 1 base and J lost 0, with 11 bases in between. The CDR3 sequence is CASSQGDRTSTDTQYF. The DNA for the CDR3 is TGTGCCAGCAGCCAAGGAGACCGGACTAGCACAGATACGCAGTATTTT.

This clonotype was picked up a small number of times. A much larger clonotype is one base distant, so this may be a read error. In DNA form, the CDR3 reads TGCAGTGCTAGTCTAAGCGGAAACACAGATACGCTGTATTTT. Protein sequence: CSASLSGNTDTLYF. The chain employs TRBV20-1 and TRBJ2-3; D is possibly TRBD2 (5 bases). From germline, CDR1 is DFQATT and CDR2 SNEGSKA (reference sequence). The CDR3 length is 14 residues.

This clonotype has at least ten counts. The chain is built from TRBV11-2 and TRBJ2-7; 8 positions match TRBD2. V trimming: 5 bases; J trimming: 2 bases; junction bases outside the gene matches: 5. This CDR3 contains 14 residues. Germline V gene data show CDR1 as SGHAT and CDR2 as FQNNGV. The chain's CDR3 is CASSLAGPPYEQYF. DNA of the CDR3: TGTGCCAGCAGCCTAGCGGGCCCCCCCTACGAGCAGTACTTC.

This clonotype was observed many times. V is TRBV5-1 and J is TRBJ1-3, with TRBD1 matching over 8 bases. CDR1 and CDR2 from the germline V gene are SGHRS and YFSETQ. This CDR3 comprises 14 residues. V gave up 3 bases and J gave up 9 bases; unmatched junction bases: 8. CDR3 amino acids: CASSWNWGTGTIYF. The CDR3 DNA reads TGCGCCAGCAGCTGGAACTGGGGGACAGGCACCATATATTTT.